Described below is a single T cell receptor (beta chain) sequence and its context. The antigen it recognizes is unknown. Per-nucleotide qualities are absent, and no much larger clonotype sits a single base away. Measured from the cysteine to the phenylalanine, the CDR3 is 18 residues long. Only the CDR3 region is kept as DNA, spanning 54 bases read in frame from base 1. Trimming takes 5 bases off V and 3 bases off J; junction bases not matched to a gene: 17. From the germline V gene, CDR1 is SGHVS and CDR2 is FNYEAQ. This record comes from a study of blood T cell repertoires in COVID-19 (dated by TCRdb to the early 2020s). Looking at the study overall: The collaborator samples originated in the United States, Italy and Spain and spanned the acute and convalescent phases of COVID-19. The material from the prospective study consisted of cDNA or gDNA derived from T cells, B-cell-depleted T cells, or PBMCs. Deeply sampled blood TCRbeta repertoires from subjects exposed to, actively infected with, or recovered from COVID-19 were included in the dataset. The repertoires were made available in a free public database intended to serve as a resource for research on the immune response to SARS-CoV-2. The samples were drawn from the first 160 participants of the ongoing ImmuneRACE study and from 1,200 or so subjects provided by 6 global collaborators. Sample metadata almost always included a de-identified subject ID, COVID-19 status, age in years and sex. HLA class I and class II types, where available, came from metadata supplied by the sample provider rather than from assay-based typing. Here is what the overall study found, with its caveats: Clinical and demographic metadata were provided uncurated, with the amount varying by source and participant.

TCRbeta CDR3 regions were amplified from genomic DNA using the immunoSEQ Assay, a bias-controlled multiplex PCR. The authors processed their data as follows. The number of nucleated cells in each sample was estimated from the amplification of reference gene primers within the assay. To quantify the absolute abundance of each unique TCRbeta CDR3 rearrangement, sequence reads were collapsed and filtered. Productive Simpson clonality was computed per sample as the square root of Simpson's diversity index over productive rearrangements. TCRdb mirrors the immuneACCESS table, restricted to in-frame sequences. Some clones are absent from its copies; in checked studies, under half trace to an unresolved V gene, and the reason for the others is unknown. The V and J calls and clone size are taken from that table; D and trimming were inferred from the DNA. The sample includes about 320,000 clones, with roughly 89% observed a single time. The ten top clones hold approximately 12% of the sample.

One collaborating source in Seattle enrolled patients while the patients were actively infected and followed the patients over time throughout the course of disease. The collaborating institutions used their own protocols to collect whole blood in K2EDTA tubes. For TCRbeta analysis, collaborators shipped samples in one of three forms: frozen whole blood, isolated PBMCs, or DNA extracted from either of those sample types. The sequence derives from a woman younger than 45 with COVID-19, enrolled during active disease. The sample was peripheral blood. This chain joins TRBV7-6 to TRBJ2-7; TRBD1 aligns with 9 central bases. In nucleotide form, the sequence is TGTGCCAGCAGCCCAGGGGGGGTCTTGGGACAGGGTTACTACGAGCAGTACTTC. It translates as CASSPGGVLGQGYYEQYF.